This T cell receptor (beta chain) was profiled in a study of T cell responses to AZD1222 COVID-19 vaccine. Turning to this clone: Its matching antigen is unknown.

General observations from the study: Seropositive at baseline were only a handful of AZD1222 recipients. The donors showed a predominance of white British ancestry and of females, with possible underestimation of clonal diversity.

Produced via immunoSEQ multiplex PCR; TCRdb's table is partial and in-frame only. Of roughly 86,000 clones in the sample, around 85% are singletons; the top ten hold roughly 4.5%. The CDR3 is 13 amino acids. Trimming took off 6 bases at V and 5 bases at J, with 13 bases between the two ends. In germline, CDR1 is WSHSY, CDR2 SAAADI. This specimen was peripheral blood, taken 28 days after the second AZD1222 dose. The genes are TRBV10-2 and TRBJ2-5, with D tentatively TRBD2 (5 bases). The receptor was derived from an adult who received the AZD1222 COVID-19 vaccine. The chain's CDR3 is CASRISGKETQYF. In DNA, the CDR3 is TGCGCCAGCAGGATCAGCGGAAAGGAGACCCAGTACTTC.